This T cell receptor beta chain is from a study of tumor-infiltrating lymphocytes in primary liver carcinoma. Findings and caveats of the study: In tumor-adjacent and tumor-blood pairs, overlap was lower than in tumor region pairs.

In addition to blood RNA drawn from unsorted whole blood, germline DNA was extracted. Comment on this clonotype: Its antigen remains unknown.

The researchers produced TCR beta cDNA from approximately 460 ng total RNA with a constant-region primer. Construction of TCR beta libraries relied on three successive nested multiplex PCR rounds employing slightly modified ARM-PCR. The two initial PCR rounds, approximately 10 cycles each, used TRBV1-TRBV30 forward and C-beta reverse primers. From the multiplex PCR reads, TCRdb called clonotypes with MiXCR, one entry per CDR3 protein. The table lists 310,000 or so distinct CDR3 sequences, approximately 54% of them singletons. Germline lookup yields CDR1 DFQATT and CDR2 SNEGSKA (reference sequence). The V end was cut by 6 bases, the J end by 1 base, with 12 bases between. The length of the CDR3 is 13 residues.

Sequencing was done on a sample of peripheral blood. The TCR sequence derives from a woman under 40 with primary liver carcinoma and hepatitis B virus infection. V usage is TRBV20-1 and J usage is TRBJ1-2; possibly TRBD1 for D (6 bases). CDR3 sequence (DNA): TGCAGTGCCGGGGGGCGGGTTAACTATGGCTACACCTTC. Translation: CSAGGRVNYGYTF.